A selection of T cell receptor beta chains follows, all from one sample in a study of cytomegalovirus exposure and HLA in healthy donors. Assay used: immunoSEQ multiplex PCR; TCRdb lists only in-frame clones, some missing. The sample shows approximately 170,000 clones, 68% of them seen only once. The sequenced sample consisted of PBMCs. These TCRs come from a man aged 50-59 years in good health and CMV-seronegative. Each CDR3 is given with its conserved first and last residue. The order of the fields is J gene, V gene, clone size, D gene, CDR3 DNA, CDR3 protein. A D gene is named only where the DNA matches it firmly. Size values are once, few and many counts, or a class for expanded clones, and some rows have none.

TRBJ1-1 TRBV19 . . TGTGCCAGTAGTATGGCAGGGGAAGCTTTCTTT CASSMAGEAFF
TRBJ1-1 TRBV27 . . TGTGCCAGCAGTTCGCGAAGGGGTAACACTGAAGCTTTCTTT CASSSRRGNTEAFF
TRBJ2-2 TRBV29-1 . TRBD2 TGCAGCGTTGTAGCTAGCGGGGGTGGGACGCACACCGGGGAGCTGTTTTTT CSVVASGGGTHTGELFF
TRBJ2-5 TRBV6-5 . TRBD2 TGTGCCAGCAGCCCCTCTAGCGGGGGTTGGGAGACCCAGTACTTC CASSPSSGGWETQYF
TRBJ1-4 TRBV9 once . TGTGCCAGCAGCGTAGGGGCAGGGGATGAAAAACTGTTTTTT CASSVGAGDEKLFF
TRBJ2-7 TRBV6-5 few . TGTGCCAGCAGTGCCATTAGCTCCTACGAGCAGTACTTC CASSAISSYEQYF
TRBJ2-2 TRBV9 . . TGTGCCAGCAGCGTCAGGGTAAACACCGGGGAGCTGTTTTTT CASSVRVNTGELFF
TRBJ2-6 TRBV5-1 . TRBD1 TGCGCCAGCAGCCCCCTGGCACAGGGGGCCGCCGGGGCCAACGTCCTGACTTTC CASSPLAQGAAGANVLTF
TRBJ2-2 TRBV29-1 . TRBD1 TGCAGCGTGGGGACAGGGAACACCGGGGAGCTGTTTTTT CSVGTGNTGELFF
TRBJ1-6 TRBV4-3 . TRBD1 TGCGCCAGCAGCCTGGGACAGGGCTCACCCCTCCACTTT CASSLGQGSPLHF
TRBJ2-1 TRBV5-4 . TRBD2 TGTGCCAGCAGCTTGGGACTAGCGGGGGGGCCGGGGAATGAGCAGTTCTTC CASSLGLAGGPGNEQFF
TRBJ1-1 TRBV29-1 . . TGCAGCGGGGGGGTGAGTTTGGGTGACACTGAAGCTTTCTTT CSGGVSLGDTEAFF
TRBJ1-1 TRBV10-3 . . TGTGCCATCAGTGACTCGGGGGGAAGGGAGACTGAAGCTTTCTTT CAISDSGGRETEAFF
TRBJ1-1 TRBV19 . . TGTGCCAGTAGTAAGGTAGCCAAGAACACTGAAGCTTTCTTT CASSKVAKNTEAFF
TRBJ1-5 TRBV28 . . TGTGCCAGCAGTTTAGAAGGTAGTTGGGGCAGGAACAATCAGCCCCAGCATTTT CASSLEGSWGRNNQPQHF
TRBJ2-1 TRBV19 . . TGTGCCAGTGAGGGGGGGGCCCTCCCCTACAATGAGCAGTTCTTC CASEGGALPYNEQFF
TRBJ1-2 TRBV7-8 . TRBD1 TGTGCCAGCAGCTTAGTCGGGACAGGGACGTCTAACTATGGCTACACCTTC CASSLVGTGTSNYGYTF
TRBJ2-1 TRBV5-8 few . TGTGCCAGCAGCTGGGGAGCGGGTGAGCAGTTCTTC CASSWGAGEQFF
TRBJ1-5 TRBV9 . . TGTGCCAGCAGCGTAGGGCAGGGTGGCAATCAGACCCAGCATTTT CASSVGQGGNQTQHF
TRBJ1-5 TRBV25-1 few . TGTGCCAGCAGTGGTTGGTCAGGTGATAGCAATCAGCCCCAGCATTTT CASSGWSGDSNQPQHF
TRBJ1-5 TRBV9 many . TGTGCCAGCAGCCCCCACGCCGGGAGTCAGCCCCAGCATTTT CASSPHAGSQPQHF
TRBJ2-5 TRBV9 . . TGTGCCAGCAGCCCCGTTGGACAGTACCAAGAGACCCAGTACTTC CASSPVGQYQETQYF
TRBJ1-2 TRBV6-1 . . TGTGCCAGCAGTGAACGGGAATACTATGGCTACACCTTC CASSEREYYGYTF
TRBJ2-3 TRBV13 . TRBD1 TGTGCCAGCAGGGACCTGACAGGGGAGGCAGATACGCAGTATTTT CASRDLTGEADTQYF